Below, 23 T cell receptor beta chains from the same sample are listed, as sequenced in a study of T cells in Graves' hyperthyroidism and ophthalmopathy (dated by TCRdb to about 2019). The receptor library was made with multiplex PCR. Instrument on record: Illumina HiSeq 2000. Amplification of TCR beta CDR3 regions was carried out from RNA transcripts. The TCR CDR3 was subjected to a first round of RT-PCR using the HTBI primer set and the Qiagen OneStep RT-PCR kit. TCRdb passed the public sequencing reads through fastp at Q25 and MiXCR, retaining productive beta sequences. Identical CDR3 protein sequences are pooled into one entry, listed with their most common genes and DNA. For this sample the table gives under 400,000 distinct CDR3 sequences, of which approximately 18% were detected only once. The leading ten clones occupy around 54% of the sample. Sequences were obtained from blood. Receptors were obtained from a woman in her 50s with Graves' hyperthyroidism.

This clonotype appeared many times. J is TRBJ2-3 and V is TRBV10-3; 7 bases are shared with TRBD1. After removal of 2 bases from V and 3 bases from J, the junction contained 2 bases not matched to a gene. The CDR3 extends over 14 amino acids. Germline V lookup: CDR1 ENHRY, CDR2 SYGVKD. The CDR3 protein is CAISEVRGTDTQYF. The CDR3 DNA reads TGTGCCATCAGTGAGGTCAGGGGGACAGATACGCAGTATTTT.

This clonotype was observed a few times. The chain employs TRBV4-1 and TRBJ1-2; the D gene is possibly TRBD1 (6 bases). V was shortened by 1 base and J by 8 bases, with 8 bases between the two germline ends. CDR1 is MGHRA, CDR2 YSYEKL, per germline. The CDR3 extends over 12 amino acids. CDR3 nucleotides: TGCGCCAGCAGCCAAGGGGGACAAGGCTACACCTTC. This gives the protein CASSQGGQGYTF.

The genes are TRBV20-1 and TRBJ2-2; TRBD2 agrees at 10 bases. J lost 4 bases, V lost 6 bases, and 5 bases had no gene match. The CDR3 is 14 residues long. Germline V gene data show CDR1 as DFQATT and CDR2 as SNEGSKA (reference sequence). This chain's CDR3 is CSAPSGGATGELFF. Written as DNA, the CDR3 is TGCAGTGCCCCAAGCGGGGGGGCCACCGGGGAGCTGTTTTTT.

The chain carries TRBV3-1 and TRBJ2-2; D is undetermined. The V gene's germline CDR1 is LGHDT and CDR2 YNNKEL (reference sequence). The CDR3 is made up of 14 amino acids. V lost 1 base to trimming and J lost 2 bases, with 5 bases between them. CDR3 region: CASSQVDNTGELFF. Written as DNA, the CDR3 is TGTGCCAGCAGCCAAGTGGATAACACCGGGGAGCTGTTTTTT. The full variable domain, its missing parts supplied by reference TRBV3-1 and TRBJ2-2, is DTAVSQTPKYLVTQMGNDKSIKCEQNLGHDTMYWYKQDSKKFLKIMFSYNNKELIINETVPNRFSPKSPDKAHLNLHINSLELGDSAVYFCASSQVDNTGELFFGEGSRLTVL.

The chain recombines TRBV20-1 with TRBJ2-7, with D possibly matching TRBD2 (6 bases). The germline V gene encodes CDR1 DFQATT and CDR2 SNEGSKA (reference sequence). The CDR3 consists of 13 residues. V lost 3 bases and J 4 bases, leaving 13 bases between the germline ends. CDR3 residues: CSASGGNDYEQYV. The CDR3 DNA is TGCAGTGCTAGCGGAGGGAATGATTACGAGCAGTACGTC.

This clonotype occurred many times. CDR3 residues: CASSEGGDRDYEQYF. The CDR3 nucleotides are TGTGCCAGCAGTGAAGGCGGGGACAGGGACTACGAGCAGTACTTC. This chain uses TRBV28 with TRBJ2-7; TRBD1 aligns across 9 bases. From germline, CDR1 is MDHEN and CDR2 SYDVKM. The length of the CDR3 is 15 residues. The junction had 8 bases not matched to a gene; V was cut back by 5 bases and J by 3 bases.

The sample holds many counts of this clonotype. The chain couples TRBV7-2 to TRBJ1-2, with 7 bases lining up with TRBD1. Germline V gene lookup returns CDR1 SGHTA and CDR2 FQGNSA. V shed 5 bases and J 2 bases; nucleotides not matched to a gene: 2. This CDR3 spans 13 amino acids. The CDR3: CASSRGQNYGYTF. In DNA, the CDR3 is TGTGCCAGCAGCCGGGGACAGAACTATGGCTACACCTTC. Filled out from reference TRBV7-2 and TRBJ1-2, the complete variable domain reads GAGVSQSPSNKVTEKGKDVELRCDPISGHTALYWYRQSLGQGLEFLIYFQGNSAPDKSGLPSDRFSAERTGGSVSTLTIQRTQQEDSAVYLCASSRGQNYGYTFGSGTRLTVV.

As DNA, the CDR3 is TGTGCCAGCAGCGACAGACAGGGGTACTATGGCTACACCTTC. Translated: CASSDRQGYYGYTF. The chain couples TRBV9 to TRBJ1-2, with 8 bases matching TRBD1. Trimming cost V 3 bases and J 3 bases; bases outside gene matches: 4. The CDR3 contains 14 residues. Germline V gene lookup returns CDR1 SGDLS and CDR2 YYNGEE.

This clonotype occurred a few times. The chain links TRBV7-9 to TRBJ2-1; D is undetermined. Germline V CDR1 and CDR2: SEHNR, FQNEAQ (reference sequence). The CDR3 spans 15 residues. V gave up 6 bases and J gave up 0 bases, with 12 bases separating them. CDR3: CASRLVDSSYNEQFF. The CDR3 DNA reads TGTGCCAGCAGACTCGTAGATAGCTCCTACAATGAGCAGTTCTTC.

The sample holds many counts of this clonotype. The CDR3 sequence: CASSYSENTEAFF. CDR3 bases: TGTGCCAGCAGTTACTCGGAGAACACTGAAGCTTTCTTT. The V and J genes are TRBV6-5 and TRBJ1-1; D remains ambiguous. V shed 0 bases and J shed 1 base, with 3 bases lying between them. CDR1 and CDR2 (germline): MNHEY, SVGAGI. The CDR3 is 13 amino acids.

This clonotype was detected only a few times. The chain recombines TRBV5-6 with TRBJ2-3; D ambiguous. Trimming took off 1 base at V and 4 bases at J, with 13 bases between the two ends. The CDR3 covers 15 residues. Germline values: CDR1 SGHDT, CDR2 YYEEEE. CDR3 in amino acids: CASSLPNVASDTQYF. In nucleotides, the CDR3 is TGTGCCAGCAGCTTGCCCAATGTGGCTTCAGATACGCAGTATTTT. Using reference TRBV5-6 and TRBJ2-3 for the parts outside the CDR3, the full variable domain is DAGVTQSPTHLIKTRGQQVTLRCSPKSGHDTVSWYQQALGQGPQFIFQYYEEEERQRGNFPDRFSGHQFPNYSSELNVNALLLGDSALYLCASSLPNVASDTQYFGPGTRLTVL.

For this clonotype: An end of the junction does not agree with germline; a read error may underlie this. The CDR3 DNA reads TGTGCCGGCAGTCCAAAAGGAGGGACCTCTGGGGCCAACGTCCTGACTTTC. Amino acids: CAGSPKGGTSGANVLTF. The V gene is TRBV12-3 or TRBV12-4, the J gene TRBJ2-6; possibly TRBD2 for D (6 bases). The CDR3 is 17 residues long.

The sample holds many counts of this clonotype. The chain is built from TRBV5-1 and TRBJ2-3; the D gene is possibly TRBD1 (5 bases). This CDR3 spans 13 amino acids. Germline CDR1 is SGHRS and CDR2 is YFSETQ. Deletions cut 2 bases from V and 5 bases from J, with 9 bases between. The CDR3 DNA follows: TGCGCCAGCAGCTTCAGGGAAGGAGATACGCAGTATTTT. This translates into CASSFREGDTQYF.

The gene calls are TRBV20-1 and TRBJ2-7; TRBD2 aligns across 11 bases. The V and J ends lost 6 bases and 2 bases, in that order; junction bases with no gene match: 3. CDR3 length: 13 amino acids. Germline V CDR1 and CDR2: DFQATT, SNEGSKA (reference sequence). CDR3 loop: CSAGLAGTYEQYF. CDR3 nucleotide sequence: TGCAGTGCAGGACTAGCGGGTACCTACGAGCAGTACTTC.

This clonotype was seen repeatedly, ten times or more. This sequence joins TRBV6-1 and TRBJ2-2; D perhaps matches TRBD1 (5 bases). Germline CDR1 reads MNHNS; CDR2 reads SASEGT. The CDR3 covers 13 residues. V gave up 3 bases and J gave up 7 bases, with 9 bases separating them. CDR3 DNA: TGTGCCAGCAGTGACAGGGTCCACGGGGAGCTGTTTTTT. It is translated as CASSDRVHGELFF.

This clonotype was counted ten times or more. The CDR3 bases are TGCAGTGCTAGGGGGCTGGGGTCAGATACGCAGTATTTT. Translation gives CSARGLGSDTQYF. This rearrangement joins TRBV20-1 to TRBJ2-3; tentatively, D is TRBD1 (5 bases). The V gene lost 3 bases and the J gene lost 4 bases, with 11 bases spanning the gap. CDR1 and CDR2 (germline): DFQATT, SNEGSKA (reference sequence). The CDR3 runs 13 residues.

This clonotype was seen only a few times. The chain carries TRBV28 and TRBJ1-4, with 7 bases identical to TRBD1. The CDR3 consists of 15 residues. Per germline, CDR1 MDHEN and CDR2 SYDVKM. Trimming cost V 4 bases and J 8 bases; bases outside gene matches: 10. CDR3 loop: CASSSLQGLEEKLFF. DNA of the CDR3: TGTGCCAGCAGTTCGCTACAGGGGTTAGAGGAAAAACTGTTTTTT.

This clonotype was observed at least ten times. The chain is built from TRBV7-8 and TRBJ2-3, with D maybe TRBD2 (6 bases). There are 15 residues in the CDR3. CDR1 and CDR2 (germline): SGHVS, FQNEAQ. The germline V and J ends were trimmed by 5 bases and 2 bases, with 14 bases remaining between them. The CDR3 reads CASSPLAVHTDTQYF. CDR3 DNA sequence: TGTGCCAGCAGCCCCTTAGCGGTACACACAGATACGCAGTATTTT. Full variable domain (outside the CDR3, taken from reference TRBV7-8 and TRBJ2-3): GAGVSQSPRYKVAKRGQDVALRCDPISGHVSLFWYQQALGQGPEFLTYFQNEAQLDKSGLPSDRFFAERPEGSVSTLKIQRTQQEDSAVYLCASSPLAVHTDTQYFGPGTRLTVL.

This clonotype was detected a few times. The rearrangement uses TRBV20-1 and TRBJ1-5; the D gene is possibly TRBD1 (5 bases). The V end lost 0 bases, the J end lost 2 bases, and 8 bases lay between the germline ends. The CDR3 is 14 residues long. CDR1 and CDR2 (germline): DFQATT, SNEGSKA (reference sequence). CDR3: CSARDRVGNQPQHF. The CDR3 DNA reads as TGCAGTGCTAGAGACAGGGTAGGCAATCAGCCCCAGCATTTT.

Worth noting for this clonotype: A much larger clone differs from this one at a single base, so this may be a read error. CDR3 nucleotides: TGCGCCAGCAGCTTCAGGACTAGCGGGAGGAGACCGAATGAGCAGTTCTTC. Translating it yields CASSFRTSGRRPNEQFF. The rearrangement links TRBV5-1 to TRBJ2-1, with 14 bases fitting TRBD2. The CDR3 has 17 amino acids. Germline V CDR1 and CDR2: SGHRS, YFSETQ. The junction had 8 bases not matched to a gene; V was cut back by 2 bases and J by 7 bases.

This clonotype came up many times. DNA of the CDR3: TGCGCCAGCAGCTTACTACCGGGACAGGGAAACATTCAGTACTTC. This translates into CASSLLPGQGNIQYF. The V gene is TRBV5-1, the J gene TRBJ2-4, with TRBD1 matching over 9 bases. CDR3 size: 15 residues. Germline V gives CDR1 SGHRS, CDR2 YFSETQ. V shed 2 bases, J shed 6 bases, and the junction held 6 bases outside the gene matches.

A note on this clonotype: A much larger clone sits a single nucleotide away, making a read error possible. V gene TRBV5-1 combines with J gene TRBJ1-5; 11 nucleotides align to TRBD1. The germline CDR1 and CDR2 sequences are SGHRS and YFSETQ. The CDR3 length is 19 residues. The ends lost 0 bases at V and 0 bases at J; junction bases unmatched: 8. CDR3 nucleotides: TGCGCCAGCAGCTTGGCCGGGACAGGGGGAGCTCGTAGCAATCAGCCCCAGCATTTT. It codes for CASSLAGTGGARSNQPQHF. Using reference TRBV5-1 and TRBJ1-5 for the parts outside the CDR3, the full variable domain is KAGVTQTPRYLIKTRGQQVTLSCSPISGHRSVSWYQQTPGQGLQFLFEYFSETQRNKGNFPGRFSGRQFSNSRSEMNVSTLELGDSALYLCASSLAGTGGARSNQPQHFGDGTRLSIL.

This clonotype was seen a few times. The genes are TRBV6-1 and TRBJ2-1, with D possibly being TRBD1 or TRBD2 (5 bases each). In germline, CDR1 is MNHNS, CDR2 SASEGT. The CDR3 runs to 14 residues. V lost 5 bases and J lost 4, with 12 bases in between. The CDR3, as DNA: TGTGCCAGCAGTTCCGGGGCGCTATACAATGAGCAGTTCTTC. Its protein product is CASSSGALYNEQFF.